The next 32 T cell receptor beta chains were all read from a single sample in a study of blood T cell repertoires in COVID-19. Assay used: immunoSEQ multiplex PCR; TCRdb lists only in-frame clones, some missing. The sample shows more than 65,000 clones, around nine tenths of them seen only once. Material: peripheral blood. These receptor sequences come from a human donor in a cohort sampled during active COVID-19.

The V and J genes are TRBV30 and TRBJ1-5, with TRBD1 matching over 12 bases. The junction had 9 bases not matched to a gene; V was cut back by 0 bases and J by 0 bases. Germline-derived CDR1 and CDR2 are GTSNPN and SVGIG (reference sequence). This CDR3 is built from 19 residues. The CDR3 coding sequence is TGTGCCTGGAGTGTTGGGACAGGGGGCCGGGGCCTTAGCAATCAGCCCCAGCATTTT. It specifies CAWSVGTGGRGLSNQPQHF.

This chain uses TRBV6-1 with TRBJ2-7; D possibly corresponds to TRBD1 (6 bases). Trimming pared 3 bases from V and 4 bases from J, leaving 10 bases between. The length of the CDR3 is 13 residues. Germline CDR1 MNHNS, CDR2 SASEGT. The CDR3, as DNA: TGTGCCAGCAGTGATCGCAGGGGTTACGAGCAGTACTTC. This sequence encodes CASSDRRGYEQYF.

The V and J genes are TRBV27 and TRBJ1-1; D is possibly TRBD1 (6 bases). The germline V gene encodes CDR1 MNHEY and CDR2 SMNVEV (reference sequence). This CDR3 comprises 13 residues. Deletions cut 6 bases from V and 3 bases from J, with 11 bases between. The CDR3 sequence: CASRGTGHTEAFF. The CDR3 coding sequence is TGTGCCAGCAGGGGCACAGGGCACACTGAAGCTTTCTTT.

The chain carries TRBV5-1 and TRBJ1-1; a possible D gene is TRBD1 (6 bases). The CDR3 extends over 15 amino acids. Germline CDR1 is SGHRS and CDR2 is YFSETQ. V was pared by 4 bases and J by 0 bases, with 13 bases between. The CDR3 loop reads CASSLTGQLNTEAFF. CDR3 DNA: TGCGCCAGCAGCCTAACAGGACAGCTGAACACTGAAGCTTTCTTT.

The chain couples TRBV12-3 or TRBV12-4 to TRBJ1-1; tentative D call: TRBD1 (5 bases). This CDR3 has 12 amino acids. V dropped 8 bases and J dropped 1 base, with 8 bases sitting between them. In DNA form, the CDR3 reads TGTGCCAGCGGACACTCGAACACTGAAGCTTTCTTT. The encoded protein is CASGHSNTEAFF.

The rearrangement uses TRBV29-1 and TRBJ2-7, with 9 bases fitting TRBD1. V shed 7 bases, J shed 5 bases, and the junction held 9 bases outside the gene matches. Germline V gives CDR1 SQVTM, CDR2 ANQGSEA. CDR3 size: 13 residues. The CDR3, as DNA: TGCAGCGCCCTCGGACAGGGGAGCAACGAGCAGTACTTC. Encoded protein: CSALGQGSNEQYF.

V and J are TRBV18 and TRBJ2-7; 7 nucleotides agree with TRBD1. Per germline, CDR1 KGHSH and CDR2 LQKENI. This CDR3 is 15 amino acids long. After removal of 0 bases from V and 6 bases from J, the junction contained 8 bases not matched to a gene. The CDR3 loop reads CASSPPRGQVSEQYF. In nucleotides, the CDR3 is TGTGCCAGCTCACCACCGAGGGGGCAAGTATCCGAGCAGTACTTC. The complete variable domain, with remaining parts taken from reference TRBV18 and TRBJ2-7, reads NAGVMQNPRHLVRRRGQEARLRCSPMKGHSHVYWYRQLPEEGLKFMVYLQKENIIDESGMPKERFSAEFPKEGPSILRIQQVVRGDSAAYFCASSPPRGQVSEQYFGPGTRLTVT.

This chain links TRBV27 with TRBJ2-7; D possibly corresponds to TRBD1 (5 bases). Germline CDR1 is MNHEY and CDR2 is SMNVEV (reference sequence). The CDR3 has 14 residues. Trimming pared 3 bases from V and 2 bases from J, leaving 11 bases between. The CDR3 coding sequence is TGTGCCAGCAGTTTCGGCAGGGAAACCTACGAGCAGTACTTC. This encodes CASSFGRETYEQYF.

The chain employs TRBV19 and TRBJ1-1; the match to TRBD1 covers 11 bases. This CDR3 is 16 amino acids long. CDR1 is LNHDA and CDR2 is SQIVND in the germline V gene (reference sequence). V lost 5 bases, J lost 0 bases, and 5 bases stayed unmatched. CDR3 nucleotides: TGTGCCAGTAGTGGGGGGACAGGGGGAATGAACACTGAAGCTTTCTTT. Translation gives CASSGGTGGMNTEAFF.

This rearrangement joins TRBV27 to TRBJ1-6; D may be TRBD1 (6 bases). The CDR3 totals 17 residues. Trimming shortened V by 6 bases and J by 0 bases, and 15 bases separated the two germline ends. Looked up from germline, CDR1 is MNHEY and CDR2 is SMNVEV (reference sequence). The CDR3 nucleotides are TGTGCCAGCAGCGAGGACAGCTCACCCTCCTATAATTCACCCCTCCACTTT. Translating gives CASSEDSSPSYNSPLHF.

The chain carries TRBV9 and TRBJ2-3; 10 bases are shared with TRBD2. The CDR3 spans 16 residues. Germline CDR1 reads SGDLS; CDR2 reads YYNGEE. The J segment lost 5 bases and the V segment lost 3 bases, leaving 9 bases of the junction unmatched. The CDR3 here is CASSASGGAHGDTQYF. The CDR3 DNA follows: TGTGCCAGCAGCGCGAGCGGGGGGGCCCACGGAGATACGCAGTATTTT.

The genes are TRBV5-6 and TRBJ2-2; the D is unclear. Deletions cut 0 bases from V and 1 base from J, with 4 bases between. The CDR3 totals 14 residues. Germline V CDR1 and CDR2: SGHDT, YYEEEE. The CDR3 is CASSLAGNTGELFF. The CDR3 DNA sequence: TGTGCCAGCAGCTTGGCAGGGAACACCGGGGAGCTGTTTTTT.

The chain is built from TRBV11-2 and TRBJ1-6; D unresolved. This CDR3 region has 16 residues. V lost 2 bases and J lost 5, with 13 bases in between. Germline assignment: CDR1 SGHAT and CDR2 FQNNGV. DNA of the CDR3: TGTGCCAGCAGCTTACAAACGTTCCAGAATAATTCACCCCTCCACTTT. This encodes CASSLQTFQNNSPLHF.

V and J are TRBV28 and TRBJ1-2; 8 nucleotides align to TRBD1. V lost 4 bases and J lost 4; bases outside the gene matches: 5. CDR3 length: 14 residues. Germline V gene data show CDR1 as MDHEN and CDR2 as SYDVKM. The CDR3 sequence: CASSSQGATYGYTF. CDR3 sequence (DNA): TGTGCCAGCAGTTCGCAGGGGGCTACCTATGGCTACACCTTC.

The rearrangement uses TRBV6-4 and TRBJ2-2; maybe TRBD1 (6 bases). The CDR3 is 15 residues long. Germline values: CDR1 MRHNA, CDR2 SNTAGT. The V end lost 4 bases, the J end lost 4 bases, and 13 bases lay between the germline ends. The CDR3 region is CASSVDRSSTGELFF. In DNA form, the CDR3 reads TGTGCCAGCAGTGTTGACAGGTCCTCCACCGGGGAGCTGTTTTTT.

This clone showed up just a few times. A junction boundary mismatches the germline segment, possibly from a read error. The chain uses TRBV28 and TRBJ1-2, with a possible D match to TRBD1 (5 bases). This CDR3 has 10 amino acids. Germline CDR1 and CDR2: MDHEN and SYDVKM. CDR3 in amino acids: CASSDGTPLF. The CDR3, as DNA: TGTGCCAGCAGTGACGGGACTCCCCTCTTC.

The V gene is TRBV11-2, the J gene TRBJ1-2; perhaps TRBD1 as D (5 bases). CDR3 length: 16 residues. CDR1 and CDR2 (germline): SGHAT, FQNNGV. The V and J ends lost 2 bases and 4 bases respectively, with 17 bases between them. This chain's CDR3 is CASSLNIRDSIYGYTF. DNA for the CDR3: TGTGCCAGCAGCTTAAACATTAGAGACAGCATCTATGGCTACACCTTC.

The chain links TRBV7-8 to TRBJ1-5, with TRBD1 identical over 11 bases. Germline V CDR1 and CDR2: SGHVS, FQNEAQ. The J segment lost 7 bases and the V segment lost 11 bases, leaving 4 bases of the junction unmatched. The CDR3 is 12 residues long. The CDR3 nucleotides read TGTGCCGGGGGACAGGGGGGACAGCCCCAGCATTTT. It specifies CAGGQGGQPQHF.

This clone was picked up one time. CDR3 sequence reads: CASSLKGGPTEAFF. The CDR3 DNA reads as TGCGCCAGCAGCTTGAAAGGGGGACCCACTGAAGCTTTCTTT. This sequence joins TRBV5-1 and TRBJ1-1; D might be TRBD1 (6 bases). The CDR3 sequence is 14 residues long. From germline, CDR1 is SGHRS and CDR2 YFSETQ. Trimming stripped 1 base from V and 4 bases from J, with 11 bases between.

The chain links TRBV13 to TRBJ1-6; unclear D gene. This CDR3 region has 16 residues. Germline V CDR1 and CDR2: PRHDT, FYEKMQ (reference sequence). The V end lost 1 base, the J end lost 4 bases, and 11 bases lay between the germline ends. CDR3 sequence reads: CASSLAMNQYNSPLHF. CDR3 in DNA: TGTGCCAGCAGCTTAGCAATGAATCAGTATAATTCACCCCTCCACTTT. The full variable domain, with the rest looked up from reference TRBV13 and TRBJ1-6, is AAGVIQSPRHLIKEKRETATLKCYPIPRHDTVYWYQQGPGQDPQFLISFYEKMQSDKGSIPDRFSAQQFSDYHSELNMSSLELGDSALYFCASSLAMNQYNSPLHFGNGTRLTVT.

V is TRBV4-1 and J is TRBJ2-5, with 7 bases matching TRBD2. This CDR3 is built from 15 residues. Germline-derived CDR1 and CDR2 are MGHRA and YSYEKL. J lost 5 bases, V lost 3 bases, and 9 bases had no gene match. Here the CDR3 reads CASSQRGKFEETQYF. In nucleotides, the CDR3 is TGCGCCAGCAGCCAGCGGGGGAAGTTCGAGGAGACCCAGTACTTC.

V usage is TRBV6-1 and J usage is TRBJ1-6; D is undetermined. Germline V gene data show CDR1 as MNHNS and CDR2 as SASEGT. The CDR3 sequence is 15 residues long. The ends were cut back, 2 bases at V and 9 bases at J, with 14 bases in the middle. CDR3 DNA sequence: TGTGCCAGCAGTGAACGATTCCAGAATATTTCACCCCTCCACTTT. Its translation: CASSERFQNISPLHF.

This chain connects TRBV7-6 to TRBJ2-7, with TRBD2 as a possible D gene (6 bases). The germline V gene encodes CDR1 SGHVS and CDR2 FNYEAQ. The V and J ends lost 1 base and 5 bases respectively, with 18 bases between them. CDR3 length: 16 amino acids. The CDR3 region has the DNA TGTGCCAGCAGCTTAGGCGGGGCACCTACGGGGGACGAGCAGTACTTC. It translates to CASSLGGAPTGDEQYF.

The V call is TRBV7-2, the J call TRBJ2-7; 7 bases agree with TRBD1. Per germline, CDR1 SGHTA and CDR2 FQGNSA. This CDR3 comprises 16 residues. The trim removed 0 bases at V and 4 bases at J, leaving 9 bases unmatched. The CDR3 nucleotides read TGTGCCAGCAGCTTAGCAGTTCGACAGGGCGGGTACGAGCAGTACTTC. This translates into CASSLAVRQGGYEQYF.

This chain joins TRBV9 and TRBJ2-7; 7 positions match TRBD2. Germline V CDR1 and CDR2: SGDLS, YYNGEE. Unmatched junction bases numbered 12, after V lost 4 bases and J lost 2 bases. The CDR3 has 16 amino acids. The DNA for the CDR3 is TGTGCCAGCAGCCCATTGGGCAGCGGGGCCGCCTACGAGCAGTACTTC. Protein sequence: CASSPLGSGAAYEQYF.

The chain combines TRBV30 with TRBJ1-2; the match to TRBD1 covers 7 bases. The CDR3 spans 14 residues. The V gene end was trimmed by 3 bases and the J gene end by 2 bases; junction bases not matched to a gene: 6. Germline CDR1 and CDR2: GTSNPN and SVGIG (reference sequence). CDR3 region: CAWRQGTQNYGYTF. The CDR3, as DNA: TGTGCCTGGAGACAGGGGACCCAGAACTATGGCTACACCTTC.

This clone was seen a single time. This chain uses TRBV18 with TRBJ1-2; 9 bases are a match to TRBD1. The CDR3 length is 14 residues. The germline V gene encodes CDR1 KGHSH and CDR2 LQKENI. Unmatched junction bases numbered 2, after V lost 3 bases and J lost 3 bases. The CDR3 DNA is TGTGCCAGCTCACCGGGACAGGGACACTATGGCTACACCTTC. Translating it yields CASSPGQGHYGYTF. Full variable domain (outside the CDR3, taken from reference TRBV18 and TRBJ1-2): NAGVMQNPRHLVRRRGQEARLRCSPMKGHSHVYWYRQLPEEGLKFMVYLQKENIIDESGMPKERFSAEFPKEGPSILRIQQVVRGDSAAYFCASSPGQGHYGYTFGSGTRLTVV.

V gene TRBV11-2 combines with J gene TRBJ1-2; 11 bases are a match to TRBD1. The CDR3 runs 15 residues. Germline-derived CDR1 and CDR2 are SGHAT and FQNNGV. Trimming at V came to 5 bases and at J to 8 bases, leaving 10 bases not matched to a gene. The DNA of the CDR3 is TGTGCCAGCAGCCCGTGGGACAGGGGGTTGGGCGGCTACACCTTC. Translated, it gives CASSPWDRGLGGYTF.

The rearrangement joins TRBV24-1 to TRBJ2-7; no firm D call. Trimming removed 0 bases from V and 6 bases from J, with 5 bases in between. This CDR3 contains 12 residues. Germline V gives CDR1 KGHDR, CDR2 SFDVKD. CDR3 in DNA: TGTGCCACCAGTGATTTGGGGCGCGAGCAGTACTTC. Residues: CATSDLGREQYF.

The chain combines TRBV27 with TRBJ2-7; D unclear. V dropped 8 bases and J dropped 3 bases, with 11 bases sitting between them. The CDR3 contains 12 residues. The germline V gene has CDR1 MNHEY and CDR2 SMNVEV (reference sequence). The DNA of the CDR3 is TGTGCCAGCCAAAGCAAACTCTACGAGCAGTACTTC. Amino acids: CASQSKLYEQYF.

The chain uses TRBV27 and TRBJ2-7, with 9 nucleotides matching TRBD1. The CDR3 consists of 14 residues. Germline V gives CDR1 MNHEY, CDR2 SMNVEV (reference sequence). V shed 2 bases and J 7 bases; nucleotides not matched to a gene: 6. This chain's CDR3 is CASSLNRGLVEQYF. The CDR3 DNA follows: TGTGCCAGCAGTTTAAACAGGGGGCTAGTGGAGCAGTACTTC.

This chain's CDR3 is CASSEELPTFYEQYF. The CDR3 region has the DNA TGTGCCAGCAGTGAAGAACTGCCAACCTTCTACGAGCAGTACTTC. The chain is built from TRBV2 and TRBJ2-7; no firm D call. Germline lookup yields CDR1 SNHLY and CDR2 FYNNEI. V was trimmed by 1 base and J by 3 bases, leaving 13 bases between them. The CDR3 sequence is 15 residues long. Filled out from reference TRBV2 and TRBJ2-7, the complete variable domain reads EPEVTQTPSHQVTQMGQEVILRCVPISNHLYFYWYRQILGQKVEFLVSFYNNEISEKSEIFDDQFSVERPDGSNFTLKIRSTKLEDSAMYFCASSEELPTFYEQYFGPGTRLTVT.